The 26 T cell receptor beta chains in this list originate from one sample, sequenced in a study of cytomegalovirus exposure and HLA in healthy donors. The PCR was carried out with 60 Vbeta primers and 13 Jbeta primers. Method: immunoSEQ multiplex PCR; TCRdb's copy keeps in-frame clones and lacks some. The table shows under 150,000 clones, with less than 90% occurring only once. Sequencing used PBMCs. The receptor set was obtained from a middle-aged man in good health and CMV-seronegative.

The chain links TRBV6-4 to TRBJ1-1; the match to TRBD1 covers 7 bases. The germline CDR1 and CDR2 sequences are MRHNA and SNTAGT. J lost 4 bases, V lost 6 bases, and 11 bases had no gene match. The CDR3 is made up of 15 amino acids. CDR3 nucleotides: TGTGCCAGCAGGGGGGACAGCCAGCTGACCACTGAAGCTTTCTTT. It codes for CASRGDSQLTTEAFF.

The V call is TRBV6-1, the J call TRBJ1-5; no clear D gene. CDR3 length equals 14 residues. V lost 6 bases and J 0 bases, leaving 9 bases between the germline ends. Germline assignment: CDR1 MNHNS and CDR2 SASEGT. The CDR3 protein is CASRRHNSNQPQHF. CDR3 DNA: TGTGCCAGCAGACGACACAATAGCAATCAGCCCCAGCATTTT.

The V gene is TRBV19, the J gene TRBJ2-2, with 11 bases lining up with TRBD1. The V and J ends lost 6 bases and 4 bases, in that order; junction bases with no gene match: 10. Germline values: CDR1 LNHDA, CDR2 SQIVND (reference sequence). The length of the CDR3 is 17 residues. CDR3 loop: CASSPDRGRRGTGELFF. The DNA for the CDR3 is TGTGCCAGTAGCCCGGACAGGGGGCGCCGTGGCACCGGGGAGCTGTTTTTT.

This chain links TRBV7-9 with TRBJ2-5; TRBD2 agrees at 7 bases. The CDR3 is 15 amino acids. CDR1 and CDR2 from the germline V gene are SEHNR and FQNEAQ (reference sequence). V was clipped by 1 base and J by 10 bases; unmatched bases: 12. The CDR3 coding sequence is TGTGCCAGCAGCTTAGAGGGACCGAGAGGGGAGGGCCAGTACTTC. Its translation: CASSLEGPRGEGQYF.

This chain uses TRBV19 with TRBJ2-7; the D gene is possibly TRBD1 (6 bases). The CDR3 has 13 residues. Germline CDR1 is LNHDA and CDR2 is SQIVND (reference sequence). V gave up 3 bases and J gave up 2 bases, with 8 bases separating them. CDR3 in DNA: TGTGCCAGTAGTATGGACAGAGCCTACGAGCAGTACTTC. Protein: CASSMDRAYEQYF. Full variable domain (missing parts from reference TRBV19 and TRBJ2-7): DGGITQSPKYLFRKEGQNVTLSCEQNLNHDAMYWYRQDPGQGLRLIYYSQIVNDFQKGDIAEGYSVSREKKESFPLTVTSAQKNPTAFYLCASSMDRAYEQYFGPGTRLTVT.

The rearrangement joins TRBV11-1 to TRBJ2-1, with D maybe TRBD2 (5 bases). Germline V gene data show CDR1 as SGHAT and CDR2 as FQDESV (reference sequence). CDR3 length: 13 amino acids. V was cut by 4 bases and J by 4 bases, with 8 bases left in between. CDR3: CASSSEGYNEQFF. Here the CDR3 DNA reads TGTGCCAGCAGCTCAGAGGGATACAATGAGCAGTTCTTC.

This chain links TRBV7-9 with TRBJ2-7; D ambiguous. The CDR3 contains 13 residues. The germline gives CDR1 SEHNR, CDR2 FQNEAQ (reference sequence). Between the trimmed V and J ends, which lost 1 base and 7 bases, there was a span of 11 bases. Here the CDR3 reads CASSLVTPEEQYF. DNA of the CDR3: TGTGCCAGCAGCTTAGTAACTCCGGAGGAGCAGTACTTC.

The chain uses TRBV6-5 and TRBJ2-2; maybe TRBD1 (5 bases). The CDR3 runs 14 residues. Trimming left V 7 bases short and J 7 bases short, with 16 bases between. Germline lookup yields CDR1 MNHEY and CDR2 SVGAGI. CDR3 residues: CASKLGPRIGELFF. Here the CDR3 DNA reads TGTGCCAGCAAACTGGGGCCTCGAATCGGGGAGCTGTTTTTT.

The chain employs TRBV5-1 and TRBJ2-3; D might be TRBD2 (6 bases). The germline V and J ends were trimmed by 4 bases and 0 bases, with 18 bases remaining between them. Germline V CDR1 and CDR2: SGHRS, YFSETQ. This CDR3 is built from 17 residues. For the CDR3, the DNA is TGCGCCAGCAGCACGGGCGGGACTTCATCTAGCACAGATACGCAGTATTTT. Its protein is CASSTGGTSSSTDTQYF.

The V call is TRBV5-4, the J call TRBJ2-7, with D unclear. Per the germline V gene, CDR1 is SGHNT and CDR2 is YYREEE (reference sequence). Between the trimmed V and J ends, which lost 0 bases and 3 bases, there was a span of 10 bases. The CDR3 runs to 14 residues. CDR3 in amino acids: CASSLGLGIYEQYF. The CDR3 DNA is TGTGCCAGCAGCTTGGGGCTAGGTATCTACGAGCAGTACTTC.

The chain joins TRBV11-3 to TRBJ2-1; 8 nucleotides match TRBD2. Per the germline V gene, CDR1 is SGHNT and CDR2 is YENEEA. J lost 5 bases, V lost 5 bases, and 5 bases had no gene match. The CDR3 spans 14 residues. The CDR3 sequence is CASSPGGANNEQFF. As DNA, the CDR3 is TGTGCCAGCAGCCCGGGGGGGGCGAACAATGAGCAGTTCTTC.

The chain recombines TRBV12-2 with TRBJ2-3; the D call of TRBD2 is as the table states it, not checked on the DNA. TRBV12-2 is flagged as a pseudogene. The CDR3 runs to 17 residues. The CDR3 sequence is CASRWGGVAASTDTQYF. The CDR3 region has the DNA TGTGCAAGTCGCTGGGGGGGGGTCGCCGCTAGCACAGATACGCAGTATTTT.

J is TRBJ1-2 and V is TRBV27; D is uncertain. The CDR3 covers 16 residues. The V and J ends lost 5 bases and 6 bases respectively, with 22 bases between them. CDR1 MNHEY and CDR2 SMNVEV come from the germline V gene (reference sequence). DNA for the CDR3: TGTGCCAGCAGTCCCCCATTAGGAAAGCCCGAGGATGGCTACACCTTC. Translating it yields CASSPPLGKPEDGYTF.

This chain connects TRBV2 to TRBJ2-3; 8 bases align to TRBD2. The CDR3 is 15 residues long. Germline CDR1 and CDR2: SNHLY and FYNNEI. The V gene end was trimmed by 6 bases and the J gene end by 6 bases; junction bases not matched to a gene: 11. In DNA, the CDR3 is TGTGCCAGCAGCCCCACGGGACTAGGTTCCGATACGCAGTATTTT. Residues: CASSPTGLGSDTQYF.

The rearrangement joins TRBV4-1 to TRBJ2-7; D may be TRBD1 (6 bases). Germline CDR1 reads MGHRA; CDR2 reads YSYEKL. The CDR3 extends over 13 amino acids. Deletions cut 5 bases from V and 7 bases from J, with 15 bases between. CDR3 residues: CASSFNRDLEQYF. For the CDR3, the DNA is TGCGCCAGCAGCTTTAACAGGGATCTGGAGCAGTACTTC.

This chain connects TRBV29-1 to TRBJ1-2, with D perhaps TRBD1 (5 bases). V was shortened by 4 bases and J by 7 bases, with 13 bases between the two germline ends. CDR1 and CDR2 (germline): SQVTM, ANQGSEA. CDR3 size: 12 residues. The CDR3 is CSVVRSQGGYTF. The CDR3 bases are TGCAGCGTTGTCAGGTCTCAGGGTGGCTACACCTTC.

This clone showed up just once. The rearrangement uses TRBV7-9 and TRBJ1-1, with a tentative D call TRBD1 (5 bases). Trimming took off 5 bases at V and 1 base at J, with 8 bases between the two ends. There are 13 residues in the CDR3. Germline CDR1 reads SEHNR; CDR2 reads FQNEAQ (reference sequence). The CDR3 protein is CASSLTGNTEAFF. In DNA, the CDR3 is TGTGCCAGCAGCCTTACAGGGAACACTGAAGCTTTCTTT. Variable domain in full (rest from reference TRBV7-9 and TRBJ1-1): DTGVSQNPRHKITKRGQNVTFRCDPISEHNRLYWYRQTLGQGPEFLTYFQNEAQLEKSRLLSDRFSAERPKGSFSTLEIQRTEQGDSAMYLCASSLTGNTEAFFGQGTRLTVV.

The chain uses TRBV7-8 and TRBJ2-7; 10 bases align to TRBD1. The CDR3 spans 15 residues. V shed 5 bases, J shed 7 bases, and the junction held 11 bases outside the gene matches. Per the germline V gene, CDR1 is SGHVS and CDR2 is FQNEAQ. The CDR3 loop reads CASSGGTGASGEQYF. For the CDR3, the DNA is TGTGCCAGCAGCGGGGGGACAGGGGCCTCAGGGGAGCAGTACTTC. The full variable domain, with the rest looked up from reference TRBV7-8 and TRBJ2-7, is GAGVSQSPRYKVAKRGQDVALRCDPISGHVSLFWYQQALGQGPEFLTYFQNEAQLDKSGLPSDRFFAERPEGSVSTLKIQRTQQEDSAVYLCASSGGTGASGEQYFGPGTRLTVT.

The gene calls are TRBV7-3 and TRBJ2-2; D may be TRBD2 (5 bases). Trimming left V 5 bases short and J 4 bases short, with 11 bases between. In germline, CDR1 is SGHTA, CDR2 FQGTGA. The CDR3 is 14 amino acids. CDR3 in amino acids: CASSPTSTTGELFF. DNA for the CDR3: TGTGCCAGCAGCCCTACTAGTACCACCGGGGAGCTGTTTTTT.

Comments on this clone: The same CDR3 can be traced to other DNA sequences in this sample. V usage is TRBV4-3 and J usage is TRBJ1-4; maybe TRBD1 (5 bases). The V and J ends lost 0 bases and 2 bases respectively, with 7 bases between them. This CDR3 has 15 residues. The germline gives CDR1 LGHNA, CDR2 YSLEER. CDR3 loop: CASSQDRGTNEKLFF. For the CDR3, the DNA is TGCGCCAGCAGCCAAGATCGGGGGACTAATGAAAAACTGTTTTTT.

The rearrangement links TRBV7-9 to TRBJ1-4; the D gene is possibly TRBD1 (5 bases). CDR3 length: 16 residues. CDR1 is SEHNR and CDR2 is FQNEAQ in the germline V gene (reference sequence). The germline V and J ends were trimmed by 5 bases and 4 bases, with 17 bases remaining between them. CDR3 DNA sequence: TGTGCCAGCAGCAAAAGAAGGGGTAGCCTTAATGAAAAACTGTTTTTT. Its protein product is CASSKRRGSLNEKLFF.

The chain combines TRBV7-2 with TRBJ1-2, with 10 nucleotides matching TRBD1. This CDR3 is built from 14 residues. V shed 3 bases, J shed 8 bases, and the junction held 6 bases outside the gene matches. Germline CDR1 and CDR2: SGHTA and FQGNSA. The DNA for the CDR3 is TGTGCCAGCAGCTTCTCAGGACAGGGGGAAGGCTACACCTTC. Translation gives CASSFSGQGEGYTF.

The V call is TRBV7-9, the J call TRBJ2-7; 11 bases align to TRBD1. With 11 bases clipped from V and 5 bases from J, the junction kept 5 bases outside the gene matches. This CDR3 is 12 amino acids long. Per germline, CDR1 SEHNR and CDR2 FQNEAQ (reference sequence). The DNA of the CDR3 is TGTGCCGGAAGGACAGGGGGCAACGAGCAGTACTTC. This codes for CAGRTGGNEQYF.

J is TRBJ2-2 and V is TRBV9; 10 positions match TRBD2. Germline assignment: CDR1 SGDLS and CDR2 YYNGEE. The V segment lost 3 bases and the J segment 6 bases; nucleotides outside the gene matches: 5. This CDR3 is 15 amino acids long. CDR3 amino acids: CASSALAGDAGELFF. In nucleotides, the CDR3 is TGTGCCAGCAGCGCCCTAGCGGGAGATGCCGGGGAGCTGTTTTTT.

V gene TRBV27 combines with J gene TRBJ2-7; D not resolved. Trimming removed 4 bases from V and 1 base from J, with 11 bases in between. CDR1 and CDR2 from the germline V gene are MNHEY and SMNVEV (reference sequence). The CDR3 covers 14 residues. The CDR3 coding sequence is TGTGCCAGCAGTTATGCTGGGCCTTCCTACGAGCAGTACTTC. Protein: CASSYAGPSYEQYF.

V and J are TRBV7-3 and TRBJ2-6; no definite D call. The germline V and J ends were trimmed by 6 bases and 0 bases, with 9 bases remaining between them. CDR3 length equals 15 residues. CDR1 is SGHTA, CDR2 FQGTGA, per germline. This chain's CDR3 is CASSPPGSGANVLTF. In DNA form, the CDR3 reads TGTGCCAGCAGTCCCCCGGGCTCTGGGGCCAACGTCCTGACTTTC.